Below, 32 T cell receptor beta chains from the same sample are listed, as sequenced in a study of human T cells and chemical hapten exposure. TCRdb ran MiXCR on the RACE reads and lists one entry per CDR3 protein. Seen here are roughly 80,000 distinct CDR3 sequences, 14% observed once, and the top ten hold 3.5% to 6%. Described time point: pre-sensitization, week 0. This sample's treatment: therapeutic diphenylcyclopropenone sensitization with weekly scalp DPC. The material was whole blood, obtained in connection with sensitization to the hapten diphenylcyclopropenone (DPC). Every receptor here comes from a woman aged 45 to 65 with alopecia areata. Some clones in this sample may be carry-over from other donors' samples.

This clonotype was counted a few times. V is TRBV20-1 and J is TRBJ2-7, with a weak D call TRBD2 (6 bases). Between the trimmed V and J ends, which lost 7 bases and 5 bases, there was a span of 15 bases. The germline gives CDR1 DFQATT, CDR2 SNEGSKA (reference sequence). The CDR3 spans 12 residues. CDR3 DNA: TGCAGTGTCTCGGGAGTTTACGACGAGCAGTACTTC. As protein: CSVSGVYDEQYF.

This clonotype showed up just a few times. The gene calls are TRBV7-9 and TRBJ1-1; no reliable D call. The germline gives CDR1 SEHNR, CDR2 FQNEAQ (reference sequence). CDR3 length equals 15 residues. Trimming stripped 1 base from V and 6 bases from J, with 15 bases between. This CDR3 is CASSLGLTLASEAFF. CDR3 DNA sequence: TGTGCCAGCAGCTTAGGACTAACCCTGGCCTCTGAAGCTTTCTTT.

CDR3 protein: CSARSGGRAVDTQYF. The CDR3 coding sequence is TGCAGTGCTAGATCCGGAGGGAGGGCCGTAGATACGCAGTATTTT. The chain employs TRBV20-1 and TRBJ2-3, with 7 bases matching TRBD2. The CDR3 spans 15 residues. Looked up from germline, CDR1 is DFQATT and CDR2 is SNEGSKA (reference sequence). The V gene end was trimmed by 2 bases and the J gene end by 5 bases; junction bases not matched to a gene: 10.

The rearrangement joins TRBV10-3 to TRBJ2-1, with D perhaps assigned TRBD1 or TRBD2 (5 bases each). Germline assignment: CDR1 ENHRY and CDR2 SYGVKD. Trimming removed 4 bases at V and 7 bases at J, with 23 bases between. The CDR3 spans 17 residues. The CDR3 DNA reads as TGTGCCATCAGTGTCGGGCACCCCCTGGGGGACGGTAATGAGCAGTTCTTC. This translates into CAISVGHPLGDGNEQFF.

This clonotype was found a few times. The J gene is TRBJ2-3, the V gene TRBV5-1; TRBD2 matches at 8 bases. V was pared by 4 bases and J by 2 bases, with 6 bases of the junction left unmatched. Germline-derived CDR1 and CDR2 are SGHRS and YFSETQ. The CDR3 contains 15 residues. CDR3 nucleotide sequence: TGCGCCAGCAGCGGTAGCGGGATCTTCACAGATACGCAGTATTTT. Amino acids: CASSGSGIFTDTQYF.

The chain carries TRBV27 and TRBJ2-2; 8 bases map to TRBD2. Germline lookup yields CDR1 MNHEY and CDR2 SMNVEV (reference sequence). V dropped 9 bases and J dropped 6; count of bases not matched to a gene: 12. The CDR3 has 15 amino acids. This CDR3 reads CASRRATSASGELFF. The DNA for the CDR3 is TGTGCCAGTCGCAGAGCGACTAGCGCCTCCGGGGAGCTGTTTTTT.

In its sample, this clonotype was seen many times. The chain has TRBV6-6 and TRBJ1-5; D remains ambiguous. Per germline, CDR1 MNHNY and CDR2 SVGAGI (reference sequence). V was cut by 3 bases and J by 6 bases, with 9 bases left in between. This CDR3 region has 13 residues. As DNA, the CDR3 is TGTGCCAGCAGTTATCCAGACGGTCAGCCCCAGCATTTT. Protein product: CASSYPDGQPQHF.

The chain couples TRBV27 to TRBJ1-1; D is unresolved. The CDR3 has 14 amino acids. Germline loops: CDR1 MNHEY, CDR2 SMNVEV (reference sequence). V was cut by 4 bases and J by 1 base, with 10 bases left in between. This CDR3 reads CASSSRIRNTEAFF. In DNA, the CDR3 is TGTGCCAGCAGTTCCCGCATCCGGAACACTGAAGCTTTCTTT.

This clonotype showed up just a few times. V and J are TRBV7-2 and TRBJ2-1, with D tentatively TRBD2 (6 bases). Trimming left V 5 bases short and J 4 bases short, with 18 bases between. This CDR3 has 16 amino acids. Germline CDR1 is SGHTA and CDR2 is FQGNSA. CDR3 protein: CASSIDSGTPYNEQFF. As DNA, the CDR3 is TGTGCCAGCAGCATAGATAGCGGCACCCCTTACAATGAGCAGTTCTTC.

This clonotype was seen more than once but under ten times. The chain couples TRBV4-2 to TRBJ1-6; 9 bases align to TRBD1. Germline CDR1 LGHNA, CDR2 YNFKEQ. The V and J ends lost 3 bases and 0 bases, in that order; junction bases with no gene match: 0. The CDR3 runs 16 residues. CDR3 protein: CASSQGQGSYNSPLHF. The CDR3 DNA follows: TGTGCCAGCAGCCAGGGACAGGGCTCCTATAATTCACCCCTCCACTTT.

The chain carries TRBV7-8 and TRBJ2-3; D may be TRBD1 or TRBD2 (5 bases each). The CDR3 runs to 14 residues. Germline values: CDR1 SGHVS, CDR2 FQNEAQ. With 5 bases removed from V and 6 bases from J, the gap between germline ends came to 15 bases. DNA of the CDR3: TGTGCCAGCAGCCTGGGGACCGCCGCGGATACGCAGTATTTT. It translates to CASSLGTAADTQYF.

This clonotype was counted ten times or more. The chain carries TRBV7-2 and TRBJ1-6, with 7 bases matching TRBD1. The CDR3 spans 14 residues. Germline V gene sequence: CDR1 SGHTA, CDR2 FQGNSA. V dropped 5 bases and J dropped 6; count of bases not matched to a gene: 4. In DNA, the CDR3 is TGTGCCAGCAGCCAGGGGGTGGGTAATTCACCCCTCCACTTT. It is translated as CASSQGVGNSPLHF.

This clonotype was counted many times. The chain joins TRBV7-6 to TRBJ2-1; D unresolved. Germline loops: CDR1 SGHVS, CDR2 FNYEAQ. V lost 5 bases and J 11 bases, leaving 25 bases between the germline ends. This CDR3 comprises 16 residues. In nucleotides, the CDR3 is TGTGCCAGCAGCCCCCAAGACGGGTCGCCCGGAATGAAGCAGTTCTTC. Its translation: CASSPQDGSPGMKQFF.

This clonotype turned up a few times. The chain has TRBV4-3 and TRBJ1-3; D is uncertain. Germline V CDR1 and CDR2: LGHNA, YSLEER. Trimming left V 4 bases short and J 2 bases short, with 18 bases between. The CDR3 covers 17 residues. The CDR3 nucleotides read TGCGCCAGCAGCCCCCGGGCCAGAGCATCAACTGGAAACACCATATATTTT. Encoded protein: CASSPRARASTGNTIYF.

V and J are TRBV3-1 and TRBJ2-3, with 9 bases fitting TRBD2. The CDR3 sequence is 17 residues long. With V trimmed by 1 base and J by 3 bases, 8 bases remained unmatched. Germline loops: CDR1 LGHDT, CDR2 YNNKEL (reference sequence). For the CDR3, the DNA is TGTGCCAGCAGCCAAGGCTATAGCGGGGGAGGTACAGATACGCAGTATTTT. This encodes CASSQGYSGGGTDTQYF.

The chain has TRBV2 and TRBJ2-7, with a tentative D call TRBD2 (6 bases). With 0 bases removed from V and 1 base from J, the gap between germline ends came to 7 bases. The length of the CDR3 is 14 residues. CDR1 is SNHLY, CDR2 FYNNEI, per germline. The CDR3: CASSEAAGSYEQYF. CDR3 nucleotides: TGTGCCAGCAGTGAAGCCGCGGGGTCCTACGAGCAGTACTTC.

V gene TRBV25-1 combines with J gene TRBJ2-7; TRBD2 agrees at 9 bases. The CDR3 is 14 residues long. The germline V gene has CDR1 MGHDK and CDR2 SYGVNS. With V trimmed by 6 bases and J by 7 bases, 10 bases remained unmatched. CDR3 region: CASRKGLAVSEQYF. The CDR3 DNA sequence: TGTGCCAGCAGAAAGGGACTAGCAGTGAGTGAGCAGTACTTC.

The CDR3 sequence: CASSVWENTEAFF. The DNA of the CDR3 is TGTGCCAGCAGTGTCTGGGAGAACACTGAAGCTTTCTTT. This chain uses TRBV6-1 with TRBJ1-1; D is ambiguous. V was pared by 4 bases and J by 1 base, with 7 bases between. The CDR3 sequence is 13 residues long. CDR1 MNHNS and CDR2 SASEGT come from the germline V gene.

The chain is built from TRBV29-1 and TRBJ1-6; 8 nucleotides agree with TRBD1. Germline loops: CDR1 SQVTM, CDR2 ANQGSEA. J gave up 6 bases and V 4 bases, and 2 bases lay outside the gene matches. The CDR3 length is 13 residues. The CDR3 DNA follows: TGCAGCGTTGGCGACAGGGGTAATTCACCCCTCCACTTT. Its translation: CSVGDRGNSPLHF. Combining the CDR3 with reference TRBV29-1 and TRBJ1-6 gives the whole variable domain SAVISQKPSRDICQRGTSLTIQCQVDSQVTMMFWYRQQPGQSLTLIATANQGSEATYESGFVIDKFPISRPNLTFSTLTVSNMSPEDSSIYLCSVGDRGNSPLHFGNGTRLTVT.

There are a few counts of this clonotype. The chain joins TRBV20-1 to TRBJ1-1; D is possibly TRBD1 (6 bases). CDR1 DFQATT and CDR2 SNEGSKA come from the germline V gene (reference sequence). This CDR3 has 15 amino acids. V lost 0 bases and J 4 bases, leaving 15 bases between the germline ends. This chain's CDR3 is CSARDLGGLGTEAFF. Here the CDR3 DNA reads TGCAGTGCTAGAGACTTAGGGGGGCTAGGCACTGAAGCTTTCTTT.

The chain combines TRBV2 with TRBJ2-7, with 10 positions matching TRBD2. The germline gives CDR1 SNHLY, CDR2 FYNNEI. This CDR3 spans 15 amino acids. Unmatched junction bases numbered 3, after V lost 1 base and J lost 3 bases. The CDR3 protein is CASSEDPSGSYEQYF. As DNA, the CDR3 is TGTGCCAGCAGTGAAGATCCTAGCGGGAGCTACGAGCAGTACTTC.

The rearrangement uses TRBV30 and TRBJ2-3, with 7 bases that match TRBD1. The CDR3 sequence is 12 residues long. The junction had 5 bases not matched to a gene; V was cut back by 1 base and J by 10 bases. Germline loops: CDR1 GTSNPN, CDR2 SVGIG (reference sequence). The CDR3 loop is CAWSELDRAQYF. The DNA for the CDR3 is TGTGCCTGGAGTGAACTCGACAGGGCGCAGTATTTT.

There are a few counts of this clonotype. The rearrangement links TRBV2 to TRBJ1-1, with D possibly being TRBD1 (5 bases). CDR1 and CDR2 (germline): SNHLY, FYNNEI. This CDR3 region has 12 residues. Trimming left V 7 bases short and J 5 bases short, with 11 bases between. The CDR3 DNA follows: TGTGCCAGCAATTTGGGGGATACTGAAGCTTTCTTT. Translation gives CASNLGDTEAFF. Looking up the rest from reference TRBV2 and TRBJ1-1 gives the full variable domain: EPEVTQTPSHQVTQMGQEVILRCVPISNHLYFYWYRQILGQKVEFLVSFYNNEISEKSEIFDDQFSVERPDGSNFTLKIRSTKLEDSAMYFCASNLGDTEAFFGQGTRLTVV.

This clonotype has just a few counts. The chain uses TRBV2 and TRBJ2-1; D not resolved. Germline V gene lookup returns CDR1 SNHLY and CDR2 FYNNEI. The CDR3 consists of 15 residues. Trimming pared 4 bases from V and 6 bases from J, leaving 16 bases between. The CDR3 protein is CASSGPQNSVNEQFF. The CDR3, as DNA: TGTGCCAGCAGTGGGCCACAAAATTCGGTCAATGAGCAGTTCTTC.

The chain uses TRBV7-9 and TRBJ2-3; a weak D match, TRBD1 (5 bases). This CDR3 spans 16 amino acids. Trimming took off 5 bases at V and 8 bases at J, with 23 bases between the two ends. CDR1 and CDR2 (germline): SEHNR, FQNEAQ (reference sequence). CDR3 sequence: CASSPTIRQSGATQYF. Written as DNA, the CDR3 is TGTGCCAGCAGCCCTACTATCCGACAGAGTGGCGCTACGCAGTATTTT.

This chain links TRBV6-1 with TRBJ2-7; TRBD2 is a possible D gene (7 bases). The CDR3 length is 15 residues. CDR1 is MNHNS and CDR2 is SASEGT in the germline V gene. Trimming took 1 base from V and 4 from J, leaving 14 bases between them. The CDR3 nucleotides are TGTGCCAGCAGTGAAGGGAACGGGGGGCCTTACGAGCAGTACTTC. Protein product: CASSEGNGGPYEQYF.

DNA of the CDR3: TGTGCCAGCAGAGAAAGACTAGCGGGAGACACCGGGGAGCTGTTTTTT. This codes for CASRERLAGDTGELFF. This chain uses TRBV6-1 with TRBJ2-2; TRBD2 matches at 12 bases. CDR3 length: 16 residues. The V and J ends lost 6 bases and 3 bases, in that order; junction bases with no gene match: 5. CDR1 is MNHNS, CDR2 SASEGT, per germline.

This clonotype was observed at least ten times. The CDR3 spells CASSPRSHGALGNTIYF. Here the CDR3 DNA reads TGTGCCAGCAGCCCCCGGTCACACGGAGCTTTAGGAAACACCATATATTTT. The chain carries TRBV7-2 and TRBJ1-3; D call uncertain. Germline-derived CDR1 and CDR2 are SGHTA and FQGNSA. Trimming left V 5 bases short and J 4 bases short, with 21 bases between. The CDR3 is 17 residues long. Using reference TRBV7-2 and TRBJ1-3 for the parts outside the CDR3, the full variable domain is GAGVSQSPSNKVTEKGKDVELRCDPISGHTALYWYRQSLGQGLEFLIYFQGNSAPDKSGLPSDRFSAERTGGSVSTLTIQRTQQEDSAVYLCASSPRSHGALGNTIYFGEGSWLTVV.

The sample holds a few counts of this clonotype. V gene TRBV14 combines with J gene TRBJ2-3; D remains unclear. CDR1 is SGHDN and CDR2 is FVKESK in the germline V gene. Trimming took 4 bases from V and 2 from J, leaving 10 bases between them. The CDR3 has 14 amino acids. Here the CDR3 reads CASSRSWNTDTQYF. The CDR3 bases are TGTGCCAGCAGCCGCTCCTGGAACACAGATACGCAGTATTTT. The complete variable domain, with remaining parts taken from reference TRBV14 and TRBJ2-3, reads EAGVTQFPSHSVIEKGQTVTLRCDPISGHDNLYWYRRVMGKEIKFLLHFVKESKQDESGMPNNRFLAERTGGTYSTLKVQPAELEDSGVYFCASSRSWNTDTQYFGPGTRLTVL.

This chain uses TRBV6-2 or TRBV6-3 with TRBJ2-5, with D perhaps TRBD1 (5 bases). The germline V gene encodes CDR1 MNHEY and CDR2 SVGEGT. The CDR3 has 16 amino acids. V lost 2 bases, J lost 9 bases, and 22 bases lay in between. The DNA of the CDR3 is TGTGCCAGCAGTTACACCAAACAGGATCCGATTTCGGCCCAGTACTTC. This gives the protein CASSYTKQDPISAQYF.

This clonotype was observed a few times. The V call is TRBV18, the J call TRBJ2-7, with D perhaps TRBD2 (5 bases). This CDR3 has 12 residues. Trimming took 0 bases from V and 6 from J, leaving 6 bases between them. The germline gives CDR1 KGHSH, CDR2 LQKENI. The CDR3 loop is CASSPPGSEQYF. CDR3 DNA sequence: TGTGCCAGCTCACCACCAGGGAGCGAGCAGTACTTC.

This clonotype appeared a few times. This sequence joins TRBV29-1 and TRBJ2-2; 11 bases agree with TRBD2. In germline, CDR1 is SQVTM, CDR2 ANQGSEA. The CDR3 spans 15 residues. The trim removed 6 bases at V and 4 bases at J, leaving 7 bases unmatched. CDR3 DNA: TGCAGCGTGCGTACTAGCGGGAGTTCCACCGGGGAGCTGTTTTTT. Residues: CSVRTSGSSTGELFF.